The 4 T cell receptor beta chains below were found in one sample sequenced in a study of CD8 T cells in ankylosing spondylitis. TCRdb reprocessed the 5' RACE reads via MiXCR and lists one record per CDR3 protein. The sample lists 250,000 to 300,000 distinct CDR3 sequences; 15% to 25% were seen once. Sequenced sample: blood, either unsorted or a sorted T cell fraction (not recorded which). The receptors here all came from a male donor with ankylosing spondylitis or in good health (not recorded which).

This clonotype was found a few times. This chain joins TRBV6-1 and TRBJ2-1; D possibly uses TRBD1 or TRBD2 (7 bases each). Trimming removed 7 bases from V and 3 bases from J, with 16 bases in between. Germline V gene data show CDR1 as MNHNS and CDR2 as SASEGT. This CDR3 region has 15 residues. The CDR3 nucleotides are TGTGCCAGCAACCACAGGGGAGGGGGCTACAATGAGCAGTTCTTC. It encodes CASNHRGGGYNEQFF.

Many counts were recorded for this clonotype. V and J are TRBV28 and TRBJ1-5; 10 bases fit TRBD1. The germline V gene encodes CDR1 MDHEN and CDR2 SYDVKM. The CDR3 consists of 18 residues. V dropped 1 base and J dropped 3; count of bases not matched to a gene: 9. CDR3 sequence reads: CASSLFSDRGILNQPQHF. The CDR3 nucleotides read TGTGCCAGCAGTTTATTTTCGGACAGGGGGATCCTCAATCAGCCCCAGCATTTT.

This clonotype came up a few times. The V gene is TRBV10-3, the J gene TRBJ2-2; no reliable D call. Germline values: CDR1 ENHRY, CDR2 SYGVKD. The CDR3 loop spans 16 amino acids. Trimming removed 3 bases at V and 0 bases at J, with 11 bases between. The CDR3 loop is CAISDLTLANTGELFF. CDR3 sequence (DNA): TGTGCCATCAGTGACCTGACACTCGCGAACACCGGGGAGCTGTTTTTT.

DNA for the CDR3: TGCAGTGCTAGGAGCGGGGCAATGAACACTGAAGCTTTCTTT. Residues: CSARSGAMNTEAFF. This sequence joins TRBV20-1 and TRBJ1-1, with a tentative D call TRBD1 (5 bases). The V and J ends lost 3 bases and 0 bases respectively, with 11 bases between them. CDR1 is DFQATT, CDR2 SNEGSKA, per germline (reference sequence). There are 14 residues in the CDR3.